This TCR beta chain was obtained from a study of blood T cell repertoires in COVID-19. For the study at large: Acute and convalescent COVID-19 samples came from the United States, Italy and Spain. PBMCs, B-cell-depleted T cells, or T cells provided the cDNA or gDNA that made up the material.

In the source study's methods: Cell counts per sample came from amplifying reference gene primers. TCRdb's copy holds only in-frame clones and misses some; the assay was immunoSEQ multiplex PCR. The D gene and trimming were derived from the DNA, and the V and J assignments and clone size from that table. The sample lists roughly 230,000 clones; about 84% were seen once. Germline V gene data show CDR1 as MDHEN and CDR2 as SYDVKM. V was clipped by 6 bases and J by 5 bases, with 8 bases between them. This CDR3 spans 12 amino acids. V gene TRBV28 combines with J gene TRBJ1-5; D gene uncertain. This TCR was recovered from an elderly woman with acute or convalescent COVID-19. Sequenced material: peripheral blood. Here the CDR3 DNA reads TGTGCCAGCAGGGTGAGCGATCAGCCCCAGCATTTT. This encodes CASRVSDQPQHF.